This T cell receptor (beta chain) was found in a study of beta chain features in type 1 diabetes. Germline CDR1 is PRHDT and CDR2 is FYEKMQ (reference sequence). The CDR3 is made up of 14 amino acids. V lost 5 bases to trimming and J lost 4 bases; unmatched junction nucleotides: 6. Expressed TCRB transcripts were sequenced because the entire RNA isolate underwent reverse transcription. Naive, central memory and regulatory T cell samples yielded about 3.57 million reads on average. Generated by immunoSEQ multiplex PCR, the TCRdb table keeps only in-frame clones and is missing some. The data contain around 200,000 clones, about an eighth of them singletons. There was one heparinised blood draw per donor, averaging around 0.11 L. In the case of this clone: Antigen: not known.

Regarding the study as a whole: Within each of all four CD4+ subsets, Type 1 diabetes patients had TCRB CDR3s that were moderately but significantly shorter. Short templates might get an advantage during PCR, and this would be equal in patients and controls.

The receptor was isolated from a woman between 18 and 29 years old in good health. Sequencing was performed on central memory CD4+ T cells from blood. The chain has TRBV13 and TRBJ1-2, with 8 bases matching TRBD1. DNA of the CDR3: TGTGCCAGCAGCCAGCGACAGGGGTCCTATGGCTACACCTTC. Translating it yields CASSQRQGSYGYTF.